Included here is one TCR beta chain sequence, with context. As yet, its antigen is unknown. The record originates from a study of CD8+ T cells in alopecia areata. Findings and caveats of the study: Higher clonality and more expanded CD8+ clones appeared in lesional than normal scalp.

Germline assignment: CDR1 MNHNS and CDR2 SASEGT. Trimming shortened V by 7 bases and J by 2 bases, and 9 bases separated the two germline ends. The CDR3 totals 13 residues. The sequencing template was cDNA reverse transcribed from extracted RNA. Measured with immunoSEQ multiplex PCR; TCRdb has only the in-frame clones, and not every one. This table has roughly 2,600 clones, around 70% appearing once. The gene calls are TRBV6-1 and TRBJ2-1, with D unresolved. This sequence was found in a human donor in good health. The sequencing sample was made of skin. CDR3 DNA sequence: TGTGCCAGCACTGGCAGAACCTACAATGAGCAGTTCTTC. Amino acids: CASTGRTYNEQFF.